This T cell receptor (beta chain) was recorded in a study of blood T cells in healthy people across ages. Study outcomes and limitations: Older individuals had lower TCR beta diversity per million T cells (the decline was roughly linear). Those diversity estimates obtained from one million T cells were thought to be underestimates.

This clonotype occurred a few times. Antigen specificity is unknown. Alongside a J-beta primer mix, a sample-barcoded 5' primer served in a second PCR lasting about 6 to 12 cycles. Every sample gave at least 3 million paired-end reads containing CDR3. Each CDR3 protein gets one entry after TCRdb re-called the 5' RACE reads with MiXCR. The table shows about 1.8 million distinct CDR3 sequences, with 49% occurring only once. The CDR3 runs to 15 residues. V trimming: 5 bases; J trimming: 1 base; junction bases outside the gene matches: 8. In germline, CDR1 is DFQATT, CDR2 SNEGSKA (reference sequence). Specimen: blood. The rearrangement links TRBV20-1 to TRBJ1-2, with 9 positions matching TRBD1. The receptor comes from a woman between 40 and 55 years old in good health. CDR3 sequence (DNA): TGCAGTGCTTTACAACAGGGGGCATATAACTATGGCTACACCTTC. Protein: CSALQQGAYNYGYTF.